This is a list of T cell receptor beta chains from one sample in a study of long-term antiretroviral therapy in people with HIV. Using immunoSEQ multiplex PCR, the repertoire was profiled, and TCRdb retains in-frame clones only, with some absent. The table shows roughly 28,000 clones, with roughly 90% occurring only once. The starting material was unsorted PBMCs, obtained 1.8 years after starting antiretroviral therapy. These TCRs come from a woman under 30 with HIV. The CDR3 runs from the conserved cysteine through the conserved F or W. Each record gives: D gene, J gene, V gene, clone size, CDR3 DNA, CDR3 protein. A D gene is named only where the DNA matches it firmly. The listing skips clone size in some rows; elsewhere it reads once, few, many or a size class.

D gene: -; J gene: TRBJ2-3; V gene: TRBV5-1; clone size: -; CDR3 DNA: TGCGCCAGCAGAGATCTGCCCTCTAGCACAGATACGCAGTATTTT; CDR3 protein: CASRDLPSSTDTQYF
D gene: -; J gene: TRBJ1-1; V gene: TRBV9; clone size: once; CDR3 DNA: TGTGCCAGCAGCGTAGTAGGCGGTGAAGCTTTCTTT; CDR3 protein: CASSVVGGEAFF
D gene: -; J gene: TRBJ1-1; V gene: TRBV28; clone size: -; CDR3 DNA: TGTGCCAGCAGAGGGAACTCCTTGGGAACTGAAGCTTTCTTT; CDR3 protein: CASRGNSLGTEAFF
D gene: TRBD2; J gene: TRBJ2-3; V gene: TRBV6-4; clone size: -; CDR3 DNA: TGTGCCAGCAGTGAAAGCGGGGGTAGCACAGATACGCAGTATTTT; CDR3 protein: CASSESGGSTDTQYF
D gene: TRBD2; J gene: TRBJ2-7; V gene: TRBV4-3; clone size: -; CDR3 DNA: TGCGCCAGCAGCCAAGGTACCGGAGGGAGGGCCTACGAGCAGTACTTC; CDR3 protein: CASSQGTGGRAYEQYF
D gene: -; J gene: TRBJ2-6; V gene: TRBV6-6; clone size: once; CDR3 DNA: TGTGCCACACGCAGGAACTCTGGGGCCAACGTCCTGACTTTC; CDR3 protein: CATRRNSGANVLTF
D gene: TRBD1; J gene: TRBJ2-1; V gene: TRBV5-6; clone size: once; CDR3 DNA: TGTGCCAGCAGCTTTGGGACAGGAACCTCCTACAATGAGCAGTTCTTC; CDR3 protein: CASSFGTGTSYNEQFF
D gene: TRBD2; J gene: TRBJ2-7; V gene: TRBV28; clone size: -; CDR3 DNA: TGTGCCAGCAGTAAGAAGACTAGCGGGAGTTACGAGCAGTACTTC; CDR3 protein: CASSKKTSGSYEQYF
D gene: -; J gene: TRBJ2-7; V gene: TRBV14; clone size: -; CDR3 DNA: TGTGCCAGCAGCCCCCGACGGTACGAGCAGTACTTC; CDR3 protein: CASSPRRYEQYF
D gene: TRBD2; J gene: TRBJ2-6; V gene: TRBV9; clone size: -; CDR3 DNA: TGTGCCAGCAGCCTGCCGCGGGGGGGAGGCTCTGGGGCCAACGTCCTGACTTTC; CDR3 protein: CASSLPRGGGSGANVLTF
D gene: -; J gene: TRBJ2-7; V gene: TRBV15; clone size: once; CDR3 DNA: TGTGCCACCAGCGGCGGGACCCTGGACGAGCAGTACTTC; CDR3 protein: CATSGGTLDEQYF
D gene: -; J gene: TRBJ2-7; V gene: TRBV11-2; clone size: -; CDR3 DNA: TGTGCCAGCAGGGCTAGACAGGGGACTAAGACTTACGAGCAGTACTTC; CDR3 protein: CASRARQGTKTYEQYF
D gene: TRBD1; J gene: TRBJ2-1; V gene: TRBV4-3; clone size: once; CDR3 DNA: TGCGCCAGCAGCCTCGGGACAGGGAACTACAATGAGCAGTTCTTC; CDR3 protein: CASSLGTGNYNEQFF
D gene: TRBD2; J gene: TRBJ2-1; V gene: TRBV7-8; clone size: -; CDR3 DNA: TGTGCCAGCAGCTTGAGCGGGATGGGGAATGAGCAGTTCTTC; CDR3 protein: CASSLSGMGNEQFF
D gene: TRBD2; J gene: TRBJ2-3; V gene: TRBV5-1; clone size: -; CDR3 DNA: TGCGCCAGCAGCCCGGGACTAGCGGGAGGATATTCTAGCACAGATACGCAGTATTTT; CDR3 protein: CASSPGLAGGYSSTDTQYF
D gene: -; J gene: TRBJ2-7; V gene: TRBV5-1; clone size: -; CDR3 DNA: TGCGCCAGCAGCTTGGAATTGTTTCAGGTAGGCTACGAGCAGTACTTC; CDR3 protein: CASSLELFQVGYEQYF
D gene: -; J gene: TRBJ2-3; V gene: TRBV4-3; clone size: -; CDR3 DNA: TGCGCCAGCAGCCAAGATTCGGGAATAGCCAGCACAGATACGCAGTATTTT; CDR3 protein: CASSQDSGIASTDTQYF
D gene: -; J gene: TRBJ2-7; V gene: TRBV5-8; clone size: -; CDR3 DNA: TGTGCCAGCAGCTTAAGAGAGCAGTACTTC; CDR3 protein: CASSLREQYF
D gene: -; J gene: TRBJ2-5; V gene: TRBV5-6; clone size: -; CDR3 DNA: TGTGCCAGCAGCTTGCCAGGGGCGGGGGAGACCCAGTACTTC; CDR3 protein: CASSLPGAGETQYF
D gene: TRBD2; J gene: TRBJ2-7; V gene: TRBV5-1; clone size: -; CDR3 DNA: TGCGCCAGCAGCGCCCCTAGCGGGAGGCCCTCCTACGAGCAGTACTTC; CDR3 protein: CASSAPSGRPSYEQYF
D gene: TRBD1; J gene: TRBJ1-6; V gene: TRBV7-2; clone size: -; CDR3 DNA: TGTGCCAGCAGCCTGACAGGGTCAAATTCACCCCTCCACTTT; CDR3 protein: CASSLTGSNSPLHF
D gene: TRBD1; J gene: TRBJ2-1; V gene: TRBV25-1; clone size: -; CDR3 DNA: TGTGCCAGCAGCTCAGGGGGCTTCAATGAGCAGTTCTTC; CDR3 protein: CASSSGGFNEQFF
D gene: -; J gene: TRBJ1-2; V gene: TRBV6-5; clone size: -; CDR3 DNA: TGTGCCAGCAGTTATATCAGGGGCCTTGACTATGGCTACACCTTC; CDR3 protein: CASSYIRGLDYGYTF